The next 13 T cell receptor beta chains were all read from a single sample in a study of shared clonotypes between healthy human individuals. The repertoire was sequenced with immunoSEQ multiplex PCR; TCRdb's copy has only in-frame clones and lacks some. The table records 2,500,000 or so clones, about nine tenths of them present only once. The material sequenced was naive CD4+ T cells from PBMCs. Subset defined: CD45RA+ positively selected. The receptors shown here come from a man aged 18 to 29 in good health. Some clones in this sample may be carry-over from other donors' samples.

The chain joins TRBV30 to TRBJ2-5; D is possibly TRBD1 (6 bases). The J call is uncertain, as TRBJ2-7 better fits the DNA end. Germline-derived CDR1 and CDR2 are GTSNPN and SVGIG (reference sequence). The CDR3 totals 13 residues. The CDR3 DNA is TGTGCCTTCCAAAACAGGGTTCCACACGAGCAGTACTTC. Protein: CAFQNRVPHEQYF.

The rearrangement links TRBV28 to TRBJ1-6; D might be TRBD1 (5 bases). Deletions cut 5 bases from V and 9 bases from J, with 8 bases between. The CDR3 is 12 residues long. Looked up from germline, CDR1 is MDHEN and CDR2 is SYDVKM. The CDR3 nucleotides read TGTGCCAGCAGTGACAGATTTTCACCCCTCCACTTT. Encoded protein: CASSDRFSPLHF.

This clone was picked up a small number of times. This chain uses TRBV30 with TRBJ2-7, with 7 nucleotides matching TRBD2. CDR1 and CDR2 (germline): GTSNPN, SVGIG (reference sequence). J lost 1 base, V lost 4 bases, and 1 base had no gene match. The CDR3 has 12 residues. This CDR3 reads CAWTGGSYEQYF. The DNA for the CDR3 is TGTGCCTGGACCGGGGGGTCCTACGAGCAGTACTTC.

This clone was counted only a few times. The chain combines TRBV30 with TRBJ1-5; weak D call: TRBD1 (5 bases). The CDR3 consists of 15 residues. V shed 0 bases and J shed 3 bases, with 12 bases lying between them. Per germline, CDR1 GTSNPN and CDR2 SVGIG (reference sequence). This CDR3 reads CAWSVSGRANQPQHF. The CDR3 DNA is TGTGCCTGGAGTGTATCGGGCAGGGCCAATCAGCCCCAGCATTTT.

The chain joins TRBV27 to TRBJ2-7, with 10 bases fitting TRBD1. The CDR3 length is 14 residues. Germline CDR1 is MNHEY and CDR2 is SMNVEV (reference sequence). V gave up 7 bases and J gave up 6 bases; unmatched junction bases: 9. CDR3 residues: CASTQRGQGREQYF. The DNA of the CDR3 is TGTGCCAGCACCCAGAGGGGACAGGGGCGCGAGCAGTACTTC.

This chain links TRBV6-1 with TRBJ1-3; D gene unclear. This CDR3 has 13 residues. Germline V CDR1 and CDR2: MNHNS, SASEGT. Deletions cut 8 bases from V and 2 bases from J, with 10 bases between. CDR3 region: CASLLGAGNTIYF. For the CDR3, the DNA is TGTGCCAGCCTCCTGGGCGCTGGAAACACCATATATTTT.

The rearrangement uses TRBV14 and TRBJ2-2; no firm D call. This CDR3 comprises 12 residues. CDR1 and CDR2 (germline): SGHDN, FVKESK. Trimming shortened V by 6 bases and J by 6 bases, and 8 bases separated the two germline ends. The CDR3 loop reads CASRRFSGELFF. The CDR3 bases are TGTGCCAGCAGAAGATTCTCCGGGGAGCTGTTTTTT.

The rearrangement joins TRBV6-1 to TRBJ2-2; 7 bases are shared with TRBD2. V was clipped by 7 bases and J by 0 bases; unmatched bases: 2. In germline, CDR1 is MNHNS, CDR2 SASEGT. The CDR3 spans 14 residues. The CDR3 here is CASTRGANTGELFF. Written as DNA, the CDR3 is TGTGCCAGCACCCGGGGGGCGAACACCGGGGAGCTGTTTTTT.

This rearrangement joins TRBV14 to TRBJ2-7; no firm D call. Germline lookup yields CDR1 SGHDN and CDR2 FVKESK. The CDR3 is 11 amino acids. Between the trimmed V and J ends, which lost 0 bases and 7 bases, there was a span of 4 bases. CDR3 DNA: TGTGCCAGCAGCCAAGAGTGGGAGCAGTACTTC. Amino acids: CASSQEWEQYF.

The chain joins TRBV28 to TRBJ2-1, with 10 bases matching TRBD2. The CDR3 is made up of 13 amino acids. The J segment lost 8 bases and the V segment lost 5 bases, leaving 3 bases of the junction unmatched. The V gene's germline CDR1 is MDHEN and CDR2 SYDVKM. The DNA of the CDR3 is TGTGCCAGCAGTCACGGACTAGCGGATGAGCAGTTCTTC. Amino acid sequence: CASSHGLADEQFF.

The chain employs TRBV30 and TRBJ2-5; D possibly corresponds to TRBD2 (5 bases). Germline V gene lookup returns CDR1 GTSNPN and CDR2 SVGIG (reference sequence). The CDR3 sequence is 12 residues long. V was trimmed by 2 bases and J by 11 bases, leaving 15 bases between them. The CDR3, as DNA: TGTGCCTGGAGTCCCCGGGGATGGGAGCAGTACTTC. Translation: CAWSPRGWEQYF.

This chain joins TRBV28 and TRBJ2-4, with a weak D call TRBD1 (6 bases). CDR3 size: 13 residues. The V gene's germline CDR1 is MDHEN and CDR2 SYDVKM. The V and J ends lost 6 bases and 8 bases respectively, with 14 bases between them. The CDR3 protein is CASSLTGLDIQYF. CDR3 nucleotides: TGTGCCAGCAGCCTTACAGGGTTGGACATTCAGTACTTC.

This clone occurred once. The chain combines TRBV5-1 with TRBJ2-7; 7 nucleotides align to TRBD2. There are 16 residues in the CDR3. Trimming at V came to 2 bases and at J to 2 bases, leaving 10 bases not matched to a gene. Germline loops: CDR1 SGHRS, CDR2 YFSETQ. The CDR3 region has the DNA TGCGCCAGCAGCTTTTTCGCCCGGGACTATACCTACGAGCAGTACTTC. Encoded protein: CASSFFARDYTYEQYF.